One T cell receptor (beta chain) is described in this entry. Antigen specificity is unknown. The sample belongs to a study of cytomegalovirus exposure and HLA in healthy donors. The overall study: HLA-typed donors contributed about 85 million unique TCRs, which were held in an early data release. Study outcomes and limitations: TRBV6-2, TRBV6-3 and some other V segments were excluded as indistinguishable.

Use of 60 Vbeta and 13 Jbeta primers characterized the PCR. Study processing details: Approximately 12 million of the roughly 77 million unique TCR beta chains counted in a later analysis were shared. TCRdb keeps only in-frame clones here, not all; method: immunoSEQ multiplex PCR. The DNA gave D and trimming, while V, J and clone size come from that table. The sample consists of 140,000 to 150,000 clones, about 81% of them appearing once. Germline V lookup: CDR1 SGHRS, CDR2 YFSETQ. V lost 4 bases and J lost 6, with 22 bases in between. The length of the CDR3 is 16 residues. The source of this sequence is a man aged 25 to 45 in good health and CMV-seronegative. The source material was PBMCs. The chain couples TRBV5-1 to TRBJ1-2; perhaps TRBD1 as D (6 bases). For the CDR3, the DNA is TGCGCCAGCAGCGAACTCAGGGGCCTCTCAGGGAATGGCTACACCTTC. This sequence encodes CASSELRGLSGNGYTF.